This T cell receptor beta chain was documented in a study of shared clonotypes between healthy human individuals. Splitting of each subset's genomic DNA was done evenly across several immunoSEQ plates. Generated by immunoSEQ multiplex PCR, the TCRdb table keeps only in-frame clones and is missing some. The table shows about 1.1 million clones, with 60% to 85% occurring only once. This CDR3 has 15 residues. Deletions cut 4 bases from V and 5 bases from J, with 18 bases between. Germline CDR1 reads MNHEY; CDR2 reads SMNVEV (reference sequence). Concerning this clone itself: Its antigen is still unknown.

General study findings and limits: The study found 4.5% to 5% of naive CD4 clonotypes shared across several donors. Among donors, clonotype sharing was expected to be affected by sequencing depth.

The clonotype was recovered from a man younger than 35 in good health. Some clones in this sample may be carry-over from other donors' samples. Sequenced input: memory CD4+ T cells from PBMCs. Sample subset: CD45RA-negative fraction. The genes are TRBV27 and TRBJ2-7, with TRBD1 as a possible D gene (6 bases). CDR3 sequence reads: CASSSSAEYRDEQYF. The CDR3 coding sequence is TGTGCCAGCAGTTCATCCGCAGAGTACAGGGACGAGCAGTACTTC.